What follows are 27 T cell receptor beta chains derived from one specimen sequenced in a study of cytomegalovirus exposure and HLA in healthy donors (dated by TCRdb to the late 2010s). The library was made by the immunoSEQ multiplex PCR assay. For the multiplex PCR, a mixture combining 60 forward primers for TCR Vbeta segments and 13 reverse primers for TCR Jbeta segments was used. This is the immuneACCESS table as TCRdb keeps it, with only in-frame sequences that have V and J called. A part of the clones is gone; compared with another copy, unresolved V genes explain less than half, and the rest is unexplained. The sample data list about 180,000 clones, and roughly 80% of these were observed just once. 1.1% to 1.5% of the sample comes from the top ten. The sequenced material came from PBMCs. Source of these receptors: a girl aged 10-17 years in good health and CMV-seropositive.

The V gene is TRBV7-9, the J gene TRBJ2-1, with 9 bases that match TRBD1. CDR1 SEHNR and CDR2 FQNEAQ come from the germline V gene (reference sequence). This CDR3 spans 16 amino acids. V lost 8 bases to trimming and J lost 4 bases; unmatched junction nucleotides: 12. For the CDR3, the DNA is TGTGCCAGCGTCGGACAGGGGAGTTTTAGTTACAATGAGCAGTTCTTC. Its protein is CASVGQGSFSYNEQFF.

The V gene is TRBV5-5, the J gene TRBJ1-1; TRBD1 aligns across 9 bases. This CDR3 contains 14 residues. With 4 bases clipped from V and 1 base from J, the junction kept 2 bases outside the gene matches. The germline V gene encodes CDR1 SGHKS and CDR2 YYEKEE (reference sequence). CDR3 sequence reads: CASSRTGANTEAFF. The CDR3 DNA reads TGTGCCAGCAGCCGGACAGGGGCGAACACTGAAGCTTTCTTT.

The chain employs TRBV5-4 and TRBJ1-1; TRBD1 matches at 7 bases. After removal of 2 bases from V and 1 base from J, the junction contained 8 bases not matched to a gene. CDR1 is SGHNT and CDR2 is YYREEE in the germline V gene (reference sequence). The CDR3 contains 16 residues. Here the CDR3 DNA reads TGTGCCAGCAGCTTACTAGGGGGCTCGGGGAACACTGAAGCTTTCTTT. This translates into CASSLLGGSGNTEAFF.

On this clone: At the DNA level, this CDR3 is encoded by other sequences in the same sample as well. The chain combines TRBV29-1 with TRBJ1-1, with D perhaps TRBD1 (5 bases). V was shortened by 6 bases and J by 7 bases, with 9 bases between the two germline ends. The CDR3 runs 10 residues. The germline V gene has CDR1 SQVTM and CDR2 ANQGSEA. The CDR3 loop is CSVLQGEAFF. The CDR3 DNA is TGCAGCGTACTGCAGGGTGAAGCTTTCTTT. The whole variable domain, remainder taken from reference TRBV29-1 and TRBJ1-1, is SAVISQKPSRDICQRGTSLTIQCQVDSQVTMMFWYRQQPGQSLTLIATANQGSEATYESGFVIDKFPISRPNLTFSTLTVSNMSPEDSSIYLCSVLQGEAFFGQGTRLTVV.

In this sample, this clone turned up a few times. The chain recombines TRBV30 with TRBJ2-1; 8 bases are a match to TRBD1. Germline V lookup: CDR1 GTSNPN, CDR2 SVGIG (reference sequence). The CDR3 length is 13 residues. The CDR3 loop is CAVVDRAYNEQFF. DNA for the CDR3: TGTGCAGTCGTGGACAGGGCTTACAATGAGCAGTTCTTC.

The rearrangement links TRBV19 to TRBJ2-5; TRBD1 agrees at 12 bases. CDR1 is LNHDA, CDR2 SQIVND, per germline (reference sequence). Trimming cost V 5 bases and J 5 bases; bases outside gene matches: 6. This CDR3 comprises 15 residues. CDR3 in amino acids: CASSAGQGAGETQYF. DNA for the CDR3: TGTGCCAGTAGTGCGGGACAGGGGGCAGGGGAGACCCAGTACTTC.

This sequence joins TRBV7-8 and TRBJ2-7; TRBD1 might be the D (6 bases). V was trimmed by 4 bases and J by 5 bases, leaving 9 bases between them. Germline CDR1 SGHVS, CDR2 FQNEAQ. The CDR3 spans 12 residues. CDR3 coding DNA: TGTGCCAGCAGCTCCCAGGGGAACGAGCAGTACTTC. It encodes CASSSQGNEQYF.

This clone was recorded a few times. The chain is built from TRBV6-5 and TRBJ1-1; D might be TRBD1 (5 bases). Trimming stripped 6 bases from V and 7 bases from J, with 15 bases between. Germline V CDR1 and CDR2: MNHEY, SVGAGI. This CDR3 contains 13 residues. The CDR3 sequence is CASSTPGTGEAFF. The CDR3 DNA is TGTGCCAGCAGCACCCCGGGGACTGGTGAAGCTTTCTTT.

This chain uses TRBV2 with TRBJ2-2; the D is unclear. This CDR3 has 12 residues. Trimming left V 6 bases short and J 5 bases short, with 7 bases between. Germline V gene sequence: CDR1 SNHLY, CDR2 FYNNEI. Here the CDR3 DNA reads TGTGCCAGCAGACATTCTACCGGGGAGCTGTTTTTT. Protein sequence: CASRHSTGELFF.

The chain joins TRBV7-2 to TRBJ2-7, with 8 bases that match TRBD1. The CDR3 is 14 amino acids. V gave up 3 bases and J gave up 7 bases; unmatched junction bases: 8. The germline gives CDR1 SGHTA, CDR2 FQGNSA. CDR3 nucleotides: TGTGCCAGCAGCTTCCAGCAGGGGGCGGAGGAGCAGTACTTC. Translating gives CASSFQQGAEEQYF.

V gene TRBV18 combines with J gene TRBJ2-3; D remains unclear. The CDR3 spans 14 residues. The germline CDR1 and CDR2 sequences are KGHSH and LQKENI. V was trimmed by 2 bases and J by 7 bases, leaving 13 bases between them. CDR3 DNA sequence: TGTGCCAGCTCACCAGGGCCTGGGCAGTATACGCAGTATTTT. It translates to CASSPGPGQYTQYF.

CDR3 sequence: CASSFLPGENYGYTF. CDR3 DNA sequence: TGTGCCAGCAGTTTTCTCCCAGGGGAAAACTATGGCTACACCTTC. The chain couples TRBV27 to TRBJ1-2; tentative D call: TRBD1 (6 bases). Trimming pared 3 bases from V and 2 bases from J, leaving 13 bases between. This CDR3 is built from 15 residues. CDR1 MNHEY and CDR2 SMNVEV come from the germline V gene (reference sequence).

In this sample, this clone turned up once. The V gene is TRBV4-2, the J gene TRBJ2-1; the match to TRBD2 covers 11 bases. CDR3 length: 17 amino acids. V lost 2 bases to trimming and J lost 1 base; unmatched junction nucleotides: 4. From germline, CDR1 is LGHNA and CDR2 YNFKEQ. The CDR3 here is CASSQSLAGGSYNEQFF. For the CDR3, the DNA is TGTGCCAGCAGCCAATCCTTAGCGGGAGGGTCCTACAATGAGCAGTTCTTC.

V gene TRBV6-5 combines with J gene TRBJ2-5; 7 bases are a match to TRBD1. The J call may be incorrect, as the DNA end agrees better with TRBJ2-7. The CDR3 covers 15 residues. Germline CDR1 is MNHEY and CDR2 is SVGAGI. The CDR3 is CASSYSTGRVYEQYF. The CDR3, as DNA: TGTGCCAGCAGTTACTCGACAGGGAGAGTCTACGAGCAGTACTTC.

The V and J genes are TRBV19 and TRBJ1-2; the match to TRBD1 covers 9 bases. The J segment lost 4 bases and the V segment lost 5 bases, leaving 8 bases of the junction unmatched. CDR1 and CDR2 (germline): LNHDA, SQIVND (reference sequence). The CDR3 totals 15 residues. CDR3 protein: CASSVPGQGIYGYTF. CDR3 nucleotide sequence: TGTGCCAGTAGTGTACCGGGACAGGGAATCTATGGCTACACCTTC.

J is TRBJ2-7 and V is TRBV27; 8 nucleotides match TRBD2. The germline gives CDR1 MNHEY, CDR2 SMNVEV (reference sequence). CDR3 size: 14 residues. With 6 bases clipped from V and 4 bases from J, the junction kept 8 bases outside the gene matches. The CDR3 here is CASRSAGDIYEQYF. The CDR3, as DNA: TGTGCCAGCAGATCAGCGGGAGACATTTACGAGCAGTACTTC.

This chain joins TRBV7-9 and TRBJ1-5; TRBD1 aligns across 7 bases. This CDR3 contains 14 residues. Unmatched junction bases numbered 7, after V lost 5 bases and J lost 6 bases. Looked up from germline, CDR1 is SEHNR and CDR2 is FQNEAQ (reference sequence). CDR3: CASSPTGDGQPQHF. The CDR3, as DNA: TGTGCCAGCAGCCCTACAGGGGACGGTCAGCCCCAGCATTTT.

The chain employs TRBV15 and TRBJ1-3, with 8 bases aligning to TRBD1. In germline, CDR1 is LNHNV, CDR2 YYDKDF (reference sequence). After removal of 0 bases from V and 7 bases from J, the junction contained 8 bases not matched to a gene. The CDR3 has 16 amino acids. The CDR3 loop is CATSRDQDRGKNTIYF. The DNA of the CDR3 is TGTGCCACCAGCAGAGATCAAGACAGGGGCAAGAACACCATATATTTT.

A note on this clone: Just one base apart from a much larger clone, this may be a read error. As DNA, the CDR3 is TGTGCCAGCAGCTTAGGAGGAACCTACAATGAGCAGTTCTTC. Its protein is CASSLGGTYNEQFF. This chain joins TRBV7-6 and TRBJ2-1; D not certain. This CDR3 comprises 14 residues. CDR1 SGHVS and CDR2 FNYEAQ come from the germline V gene. V lost 1 base and J 2 bases, leaving 6 bases between the germline ends. Looking up the rest from reference TRBV7-6 and TRBJ2-1 gives the full variable domain: GAGVSQSPRYKVTKRGQDVALRCDPISGHVSLYWYRQALGQGPEFLTYFNYEAQQDKSGLPNDRFSAERPEGSISTLTIQRTEQRDSAMYRCASSLGGTYNEQFFGPGTRLTVL.

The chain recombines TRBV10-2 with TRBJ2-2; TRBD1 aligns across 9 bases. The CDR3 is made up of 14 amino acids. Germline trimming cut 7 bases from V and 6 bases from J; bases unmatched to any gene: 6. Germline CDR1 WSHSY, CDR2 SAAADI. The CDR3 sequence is CASKLGQGSGELFF. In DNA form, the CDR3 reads TGCGCCAGCAAATTGGGACAGGGTTCCGGGGAGCTGTTTTTT.

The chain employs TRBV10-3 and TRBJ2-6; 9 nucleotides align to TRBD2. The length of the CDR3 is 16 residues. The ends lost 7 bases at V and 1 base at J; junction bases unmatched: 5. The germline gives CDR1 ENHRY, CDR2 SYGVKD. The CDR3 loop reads CAIKVAGGSGANVLTF. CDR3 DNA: TGTGCCATCAAAGTCGCGGGAGGGTCTGGGGCCAACGTCCTGACTTTC.

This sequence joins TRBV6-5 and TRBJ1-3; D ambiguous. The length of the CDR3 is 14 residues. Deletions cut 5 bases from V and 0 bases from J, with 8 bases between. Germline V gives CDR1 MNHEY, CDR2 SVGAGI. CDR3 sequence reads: CASSPVFSGNTIYF. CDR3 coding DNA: TGTGCCAGCAGTCCGGTCTTCTCTGGAAACACCATATATTTT.

CDR3 in DNA: TGCAGCGTTGAGGCGCTAGCGGGAAACACAGATACGCAGTATTTT. Residues: CSVEALAGNTDTQYF. The rearrangement uses TRBV29-1 and TRBJ2-3, with TRBD2 matching 9 bases. The CDR3 contains 15 residues. The germline V gene has CDR1 SQVTM and CDR2 ANQGSEA. The V segment lost 3 bases and the J segment 2 bases; nucleotides outside the gene matches: 6.

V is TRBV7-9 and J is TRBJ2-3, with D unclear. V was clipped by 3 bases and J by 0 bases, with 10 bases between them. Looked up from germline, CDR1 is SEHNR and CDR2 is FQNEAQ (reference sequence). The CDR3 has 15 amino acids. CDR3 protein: CASSFTSSSTDTQYF. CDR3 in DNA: TGTGCCAGCAGCTTTACTTCTAGTAGCACAGATACGCAGTATTTT.

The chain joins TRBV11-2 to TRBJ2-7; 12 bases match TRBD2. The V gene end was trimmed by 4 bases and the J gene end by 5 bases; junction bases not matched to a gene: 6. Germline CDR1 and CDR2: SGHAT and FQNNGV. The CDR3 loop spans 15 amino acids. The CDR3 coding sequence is TGTGCCAGCAGCTCCCGACTAGCGGGAGTGGACGAGCAGTACTTC. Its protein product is CASSSRLAGVDEQYF. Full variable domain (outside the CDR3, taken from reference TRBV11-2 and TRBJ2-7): EAGVAQSPRYKIIEKRQSVAFWCNPISGHATLYWYQQILGQGPKLLIQFQNNGVVDDSQLPKDRFSAERLKGVDSTLKIQPAKLEDSAVYLCASSSRLAGVDEQYFGPGTRLTVT.

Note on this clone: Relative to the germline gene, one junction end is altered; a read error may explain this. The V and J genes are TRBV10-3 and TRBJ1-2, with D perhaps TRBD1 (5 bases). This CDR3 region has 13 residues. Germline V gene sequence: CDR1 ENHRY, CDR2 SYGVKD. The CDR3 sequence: CAITARANYGYTF. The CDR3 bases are TGTGCGATCACCGCCAGGGCCAACTATGGCTACACCTTC.

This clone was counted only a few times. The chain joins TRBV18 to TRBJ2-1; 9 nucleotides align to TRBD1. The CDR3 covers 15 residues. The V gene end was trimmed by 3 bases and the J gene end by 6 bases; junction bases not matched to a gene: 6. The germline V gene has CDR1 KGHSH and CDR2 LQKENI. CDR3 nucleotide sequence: TGTGCCAGCTCACCGTGGGACAGGGTATTCAATGAGCAGTTCTTC. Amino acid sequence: CASSPWDRVFNEQFF. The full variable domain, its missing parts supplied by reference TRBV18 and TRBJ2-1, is NAGVMQNPRHLVRRRGQEARLRCSPMKGHSHVYWYRQLPEEGLKFMVYLQKENIIDESGMPKERFSAEFPKEGPSILRIQQVVRGDSAAYFCASSPWDRVFNEQFFGPGTRLTVL.